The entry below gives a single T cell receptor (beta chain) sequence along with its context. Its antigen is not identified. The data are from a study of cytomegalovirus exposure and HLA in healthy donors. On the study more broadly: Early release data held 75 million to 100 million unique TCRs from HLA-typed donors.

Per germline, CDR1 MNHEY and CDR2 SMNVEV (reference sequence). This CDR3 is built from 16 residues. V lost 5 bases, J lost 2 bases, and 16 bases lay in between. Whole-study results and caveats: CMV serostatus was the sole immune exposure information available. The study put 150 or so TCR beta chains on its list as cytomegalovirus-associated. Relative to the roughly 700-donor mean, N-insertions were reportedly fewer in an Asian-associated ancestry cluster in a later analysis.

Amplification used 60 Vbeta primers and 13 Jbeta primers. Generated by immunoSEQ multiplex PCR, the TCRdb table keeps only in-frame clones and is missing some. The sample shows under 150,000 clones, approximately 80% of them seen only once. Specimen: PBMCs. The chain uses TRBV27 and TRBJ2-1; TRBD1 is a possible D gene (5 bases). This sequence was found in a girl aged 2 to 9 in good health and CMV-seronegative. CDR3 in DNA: TGTGCCAGCAGTACAATTCAGGGTAGGGCCTACAATGAGCAGTTCTTC. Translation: CASSTIQGRAYNEQFF.